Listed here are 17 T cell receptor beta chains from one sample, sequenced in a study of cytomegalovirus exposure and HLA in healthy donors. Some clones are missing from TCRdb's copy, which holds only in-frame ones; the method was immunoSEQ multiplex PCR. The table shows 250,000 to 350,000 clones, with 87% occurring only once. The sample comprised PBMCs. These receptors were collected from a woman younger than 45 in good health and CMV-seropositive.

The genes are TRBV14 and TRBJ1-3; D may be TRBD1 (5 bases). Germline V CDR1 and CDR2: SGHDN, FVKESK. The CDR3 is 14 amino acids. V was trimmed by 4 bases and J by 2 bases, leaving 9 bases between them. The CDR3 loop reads CASSLGLPGNTIYF. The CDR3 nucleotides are TGTGCCAGCAGCCTGGGACTACCTGGAAACACCATATATTTT.

The chain's CDR3 is CATSRRGSYEQYF. The CDR3 DNA reads as TGTGCCACCAGTAGACGAGGGAGCTACGAGCAGTACTTC. The chain joins TRBV15 to TRBJ2-7; D is perhaps TRBD2 (5 bases). The CDR3 runs to 13 residues. Germline V CDR1 and CDR2: LNHNV, YYDKDF (reference sequence). Trimming left V 6 bases short and J 3 bases short, with 12 bases between.

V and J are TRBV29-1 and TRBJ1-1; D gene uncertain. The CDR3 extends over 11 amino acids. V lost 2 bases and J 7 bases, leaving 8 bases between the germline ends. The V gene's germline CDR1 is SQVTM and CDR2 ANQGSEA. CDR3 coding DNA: TGCAGCGTTGAAAATTGGGATGAAGCTTTCTTT. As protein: CSVENWDEAFF.

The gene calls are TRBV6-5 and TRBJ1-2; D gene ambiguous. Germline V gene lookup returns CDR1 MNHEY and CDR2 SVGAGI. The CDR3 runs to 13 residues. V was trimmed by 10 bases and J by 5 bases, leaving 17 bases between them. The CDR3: CATHDIARYGYTF. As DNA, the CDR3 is TGTGCCACCCACGATATTGCTCGTTATGGCTACACCTTC.

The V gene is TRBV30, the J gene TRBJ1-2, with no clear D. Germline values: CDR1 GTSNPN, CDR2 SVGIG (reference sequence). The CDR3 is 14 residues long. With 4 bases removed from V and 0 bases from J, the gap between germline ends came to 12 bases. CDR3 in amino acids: CAWKNTDSNYGYTF. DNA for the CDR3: TGTGCCTGGAAGAATACAGATTCTAACTATGGCTACACCTTC.

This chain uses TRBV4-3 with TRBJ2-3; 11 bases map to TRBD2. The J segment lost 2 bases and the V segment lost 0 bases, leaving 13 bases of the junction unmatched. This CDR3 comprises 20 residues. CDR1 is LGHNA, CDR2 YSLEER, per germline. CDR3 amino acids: CASSQDIVLAGGPHTDTQYF. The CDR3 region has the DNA TGCGCCAGCAGCCAAGATATCGTCCTAGCGGGAGGCCCGCACACAGATACGCAGTATTTT.

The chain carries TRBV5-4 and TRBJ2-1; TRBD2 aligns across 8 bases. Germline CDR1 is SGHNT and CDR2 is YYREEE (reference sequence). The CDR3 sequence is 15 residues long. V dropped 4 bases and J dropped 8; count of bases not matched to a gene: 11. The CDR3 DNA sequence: TGTGCCAGCAGCCCTGACTTGAGCGGGAGCTATGAGCAGTTCTTC. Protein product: CASSPDLSGSYEQFF.

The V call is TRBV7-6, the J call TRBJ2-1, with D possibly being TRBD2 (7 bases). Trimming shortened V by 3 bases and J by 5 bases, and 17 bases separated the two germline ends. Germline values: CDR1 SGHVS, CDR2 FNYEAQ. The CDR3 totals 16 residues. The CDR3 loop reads CASSLFLGGPDNEQFF. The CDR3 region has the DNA TGTGCCAGCAGCTTGTTCCTGGGGGGGCCCGACAATGAGCAGTTCTTC.

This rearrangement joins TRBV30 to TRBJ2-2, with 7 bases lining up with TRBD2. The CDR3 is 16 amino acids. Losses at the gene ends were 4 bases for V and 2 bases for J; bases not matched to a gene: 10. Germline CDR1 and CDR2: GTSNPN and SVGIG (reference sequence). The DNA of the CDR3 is TGTGCCTGGATCTCTCAGTGGGGGGGAAACACCGGGGAGCTGTTTTTT. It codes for CAWISQWGGNTGELFF.

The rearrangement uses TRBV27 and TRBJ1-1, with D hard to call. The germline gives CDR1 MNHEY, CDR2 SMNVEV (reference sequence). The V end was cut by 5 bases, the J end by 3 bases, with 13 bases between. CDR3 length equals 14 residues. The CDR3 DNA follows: TGTGCCAGCAGTCTCGGGCGTACGTACACTGAAGCTTTCTTT. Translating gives CASSLGRTYTEAFF.

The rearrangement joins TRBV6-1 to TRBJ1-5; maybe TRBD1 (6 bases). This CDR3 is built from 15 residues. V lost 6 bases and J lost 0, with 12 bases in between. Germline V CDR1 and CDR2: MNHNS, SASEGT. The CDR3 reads CASREQGPSNQPQHF. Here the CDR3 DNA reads TGTGCCAGCAGGGAGCAGGGGCCTAGCAATCAGCCCCAGCATTTT.

The CDR3 loop reads CASSQEPLLGGAGNTIYF. In nucleotides, the CDR3 is TGCGCCAGCAGCCAAGAGCCCCTACTCGGGGGTGCTGGAAACACCATATATTTT. The V and J genes are TRBV4-3 and TRBJ1-3, with a possible D match to TRBD1 (5 bases). The CDR3 covers 18 residues. Germline lookup yields CDR1 LGHNA and CDR2 YSLEER. Trimming left V 0 bases short and J 2 bases short, with 17 bases between.

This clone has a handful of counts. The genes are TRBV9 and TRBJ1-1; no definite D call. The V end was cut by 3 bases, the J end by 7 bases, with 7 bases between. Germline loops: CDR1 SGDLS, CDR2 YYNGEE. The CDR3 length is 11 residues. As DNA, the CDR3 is TGTGCCAGCAGCGAGGGAAGTGAAGCTTTCTTT. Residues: CASSEGSEAFF.

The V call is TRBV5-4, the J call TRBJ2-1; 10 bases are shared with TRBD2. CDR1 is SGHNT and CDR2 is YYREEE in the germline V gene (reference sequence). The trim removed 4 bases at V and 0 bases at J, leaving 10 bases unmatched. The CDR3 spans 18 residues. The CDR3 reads CASSLQREGRGSYNEQFF. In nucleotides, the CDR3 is TGTGCCAGCAGCCTCCAGCGGGAGGGCCGTGGCTCCTACAATGAGCAGTTCTTC. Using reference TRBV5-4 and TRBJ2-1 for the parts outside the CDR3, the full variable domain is ETGVTQSPTHLIKTRGQQVTLRCSSQSGHNTVSWYQQALGQGPQFIFQYYREEENGRGNFPPRFSGLQFPNYSSELNVNALELDDSALYLCASSLQREGRGSYNEQFFGPGTRLTVL.

CDR3 residues: CASRPDSSYNSPLHF. The DNA of the CDR3 is TGCGCCAGCAGACCGGACAGCTCCTATAATTCACCCCTCCACTTT. The chain has TRBV5-1 and TRBJ1-6, with D possibly TRBD1 on 6 matching bases. V was trimmed by 5 bases and J by 0 bases, leaving 9 bases between them. CDR3 length: 15 amino acids. Germline assignment: CDR1 SGHRS and CDR2 YFSETQ.

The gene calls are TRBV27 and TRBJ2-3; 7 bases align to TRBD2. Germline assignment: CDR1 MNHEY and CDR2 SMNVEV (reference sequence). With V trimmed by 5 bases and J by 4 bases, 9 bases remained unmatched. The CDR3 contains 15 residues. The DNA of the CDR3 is TGTGCCAGCAGTCCGTCGGGCGGGAGTGCAGATACGCAGTATTTT. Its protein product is CASSPSGGSADTQYF.

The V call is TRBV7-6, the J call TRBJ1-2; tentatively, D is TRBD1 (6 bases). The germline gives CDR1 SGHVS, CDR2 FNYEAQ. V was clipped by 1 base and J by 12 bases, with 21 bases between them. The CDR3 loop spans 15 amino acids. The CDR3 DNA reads TGTGCCAGCAGCTTAGTAGTGAGGCAGGGGTTAGGGAACACCTTC. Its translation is CASSLVVRQGLGNTF.